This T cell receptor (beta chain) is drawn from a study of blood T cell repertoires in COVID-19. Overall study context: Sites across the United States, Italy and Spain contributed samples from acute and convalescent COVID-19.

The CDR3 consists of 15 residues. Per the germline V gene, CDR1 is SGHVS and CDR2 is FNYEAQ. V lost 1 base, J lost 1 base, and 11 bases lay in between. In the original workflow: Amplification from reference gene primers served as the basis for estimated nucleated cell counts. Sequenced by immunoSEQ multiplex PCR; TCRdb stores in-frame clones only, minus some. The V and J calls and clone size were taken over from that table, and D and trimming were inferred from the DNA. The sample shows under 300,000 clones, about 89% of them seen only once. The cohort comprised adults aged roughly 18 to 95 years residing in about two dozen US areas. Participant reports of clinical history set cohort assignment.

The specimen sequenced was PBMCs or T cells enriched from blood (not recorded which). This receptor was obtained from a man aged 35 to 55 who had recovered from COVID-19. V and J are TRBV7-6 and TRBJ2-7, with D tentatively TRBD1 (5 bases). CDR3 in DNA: TGTGCCAGCAGCTTAGAGACAGCTGGTTCCTACGAGCAGTACTTC. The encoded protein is CASSLETAGSYEQYF.